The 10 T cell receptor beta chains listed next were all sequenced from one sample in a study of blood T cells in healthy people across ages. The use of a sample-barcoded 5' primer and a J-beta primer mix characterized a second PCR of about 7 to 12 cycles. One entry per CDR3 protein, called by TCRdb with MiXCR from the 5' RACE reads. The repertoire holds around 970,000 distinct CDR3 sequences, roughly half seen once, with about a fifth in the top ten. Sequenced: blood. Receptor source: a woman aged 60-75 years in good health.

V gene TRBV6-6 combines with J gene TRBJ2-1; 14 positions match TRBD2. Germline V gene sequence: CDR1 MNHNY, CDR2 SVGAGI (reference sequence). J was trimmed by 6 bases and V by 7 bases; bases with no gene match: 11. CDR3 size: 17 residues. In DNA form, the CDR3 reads TGTGCCAGCATTTCAACCGGGACTAGCGGGAGAGGCAATGAGCAGTTCTTC. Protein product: CASISTGTSGRGNEQFF.

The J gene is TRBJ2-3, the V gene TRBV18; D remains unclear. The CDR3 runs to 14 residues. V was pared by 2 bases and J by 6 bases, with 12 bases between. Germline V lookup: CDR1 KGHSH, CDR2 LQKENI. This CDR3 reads CASSPEWAGDTQYF. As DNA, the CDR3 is TGTGCCAGCTCACCAGAGTGGGCCGGGGATACGCAGTATTTT. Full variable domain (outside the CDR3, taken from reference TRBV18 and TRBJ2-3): NAGVMQNPRHLVRRRGQEARLRCSPMKGHSHVYWYRQLPEEGLKFMVYLQKENIIDESGMPKERFSAEFPKEGPSILRIQQVVRGDSAAYFCASSPEWAGDTQYFGPGTRLTVL.

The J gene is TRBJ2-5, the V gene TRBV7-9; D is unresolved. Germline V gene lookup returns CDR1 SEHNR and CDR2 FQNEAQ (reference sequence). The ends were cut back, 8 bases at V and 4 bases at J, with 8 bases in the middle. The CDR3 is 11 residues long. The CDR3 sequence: CASEVSETQYF. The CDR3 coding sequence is TGTGCCAGCGAGGTTTCAGAGACCCAGTACTTC. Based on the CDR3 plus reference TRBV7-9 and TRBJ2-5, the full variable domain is DTGVSQNPRHKITKRGQNVTFRCDPISEHNRLYWYRQTLGQGPEFLTYFQNEAQLEKSRLLSDRFSAERPKGSFSTLEIQRTEQGDSAMYLCASEVSETQYFGPGTRLLVL.

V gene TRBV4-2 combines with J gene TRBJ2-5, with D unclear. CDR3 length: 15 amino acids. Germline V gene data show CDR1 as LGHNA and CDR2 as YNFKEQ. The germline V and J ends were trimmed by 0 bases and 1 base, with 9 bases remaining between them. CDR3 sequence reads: CASSQDLTSQETQYF. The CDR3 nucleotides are TGTGCCAGCAGCCAAGATCTAACTTCCCAAGAGACCCAGTACTTC.

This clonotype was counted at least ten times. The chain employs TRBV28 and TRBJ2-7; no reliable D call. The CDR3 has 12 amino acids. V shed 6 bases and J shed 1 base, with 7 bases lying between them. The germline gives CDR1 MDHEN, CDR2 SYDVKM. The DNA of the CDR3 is TGTGCCAGCAGCCTGTGGTCCTACGAGCAGTACTTC. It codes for CASSLWSYEQYF.

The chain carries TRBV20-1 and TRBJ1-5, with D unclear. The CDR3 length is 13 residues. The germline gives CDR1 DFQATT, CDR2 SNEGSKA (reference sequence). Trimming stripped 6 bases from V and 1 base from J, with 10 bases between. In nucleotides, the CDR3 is TGCAGTGCCAAGGCCACCAGCAATCAGCCCCAGCATTTT. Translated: CSAKATSNQPQHF.

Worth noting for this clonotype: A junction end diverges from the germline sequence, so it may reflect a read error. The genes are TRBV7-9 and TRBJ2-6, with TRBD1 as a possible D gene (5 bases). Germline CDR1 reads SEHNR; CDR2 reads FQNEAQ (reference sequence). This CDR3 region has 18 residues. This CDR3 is CASSMASPRPSGANVQTF. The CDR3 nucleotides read TGTGCCAGCAGCATGGCTAGTCCCCGTCCCTCTGGGGCCAACGTCCAGACTTTC.

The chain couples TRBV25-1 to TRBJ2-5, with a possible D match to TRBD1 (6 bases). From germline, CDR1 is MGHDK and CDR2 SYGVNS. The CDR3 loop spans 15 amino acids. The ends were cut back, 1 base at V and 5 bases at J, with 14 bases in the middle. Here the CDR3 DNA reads TGTGCCAGCAGTGAATTATGGGACAACCGGGAGACCCAGTACTTC. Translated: CASSELWDNRETQYF.

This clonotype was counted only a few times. CDR3 sequence: CATSDASGVGNEQFF. The DNA for the CDR3 is TGTGCCACCAGTGATGCAAGCGGGGTTGGGAATGAGCAGTTCTTC. This chain links TRBV24-1 with TRBJ2-1; 7 nucleotides match TRBD2. The junction had 8 bases not matched to a gene; V was cut back by 3 bases and J by 7 bases. Looked up from germline, CDR1 is KGHDR and CDR2 is SFDVKD. The CDR3 runs 15 residues.

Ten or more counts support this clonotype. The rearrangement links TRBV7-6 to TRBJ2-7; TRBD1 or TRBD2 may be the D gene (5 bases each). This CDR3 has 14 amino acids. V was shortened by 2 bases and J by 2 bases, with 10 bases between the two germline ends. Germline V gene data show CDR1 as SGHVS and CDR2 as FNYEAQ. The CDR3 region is CASSLSTGPYEQYF. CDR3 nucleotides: TGTGCCAGCAGCTTAAGTACGGGACCCTACGAGCAGTACTTC.